What follows are 13 T cell receptor beta chains derived from one specimen sequenced in a study of patients and donors after allogeneic stem cell transplantation. MiXCR was run by TCRdb on the RT-PCR reads, yielding one entry per CDR3 protein. Of about 160,000 distinct CDR3 sequences listed, about a quarter were seen once; the top ten hold roughly 25%. The sample was blood, either unsorted or a sorted T cell fraction (not recorded which). These receptors all come from a human donor who was either an allogeneic HSCT recipient or a stem cell or donor lymphocyte infusion donor (not recorded which). It is not recorded whose cells these are; they may come from a transplant donor.

The table lists this clonotype with a few counts. This sequence joins TRBV21-1 and TRBJ2-1; the table's TRBD1 call for D was not verified on the DNA. TRBV21-1 is annotated as a pseudogene. This CDR3 has 21 residues. The CDR3 DNA is TGTGCCAGCAGCAAAGCTGGGGGAGAAGCTCCAGACTGGAGCTCCTACAATGAGCAGTTCTTC. This gives the protein CASSKAGGEAPDWSSYNEQFF.

The chain recombines TRBV29-1 with TRBJ2-1; D not resolved. V was pared by 7 bases and J by 10 bases, with 8 bases between. CDR1 and CDR2 from the germline V gene are SQVTM and ANQGSEA. The CDR3 is 9 residues long. The CDR3, as DNA: TGCAGCGCCCCTCCGGAGCAGTTCTTC. This sequence encodes CSAPPEQFF.

The rearrangement uses TRBV7-2 and TRBJ1-5, with D tentatively TRBD1 (6 bases). The CDR3 extends over 14 amino acids. From germline, CDR1 is SGHTA and CDR2 FQGNSA. Trimming took off 3 bases at V and 4 bases at J, with 10 bases between the two ends. The CDR3 DNA reads TGTGCCAGCAGCTTTGACAGGCAGAATCAGCCCCAGCATTTT. It specifies CASSFDRQNQPQHF.

The J gene is TRBJ1-2, the V gene TRBV7-9; perhaps TRBD1 as D (5 bases). This CDR3 is built from 17 residues. CDR1 SEHNR and CDR2 FQNEAQ come from the germline V gene (reference sequence). V shed 4 bases and J shed 4 bases, with 22 bases lying between them. CDR3 DNA: TGTGCCAGCAGCTCCGGGCTTTTTGGGGGTGATCGCTATGGCTACACCTTC. This sequence encodes CASSSGLFGGDRYGYTF.

V usage is TRBV10-3 and J usage is TRBJ2-1; 8 bases map to TRBD1. Germline CDR1 ENHRY, CDR2 SYGVKD. V gave up 4 bases and J gave up 9 bases; unmatched junction bases: 5. The CDR3 has 13 amino acids. Here the CDR3 reads CAISGTGNGEQFF. The CDR3 DNA is TGTGCCATCAGTGGGACAGGGAACGGTGAGCAGTTCTTC.

This clonotype appeared a few times. The chain employs TRBV12-3 or TRBV12-4 and TRBJ2-7; D is possibly TRBD2 (5 bases). V was trimmed by 4 bases and J by 0 bases, leaving 13 bases between them. The CDR3 is 15 residues long. In DNA form, the CDR3 reads TGTGCCAGCAGTTCAAGTACTAGACGCTCCTACGAGCAGTACTTC. It translates to CASSSSTRRSYEQYF.

This sequence joins TRBV4-2 and TRBJ2-2, with a weak D call TRBD2 (6 bases). The CDR3 extends over 16 amino acids. V lost 5 bases and J lost 5, with 18 bases in between. Germline V gives CDR1 LGHNA, CDR2 YNFKEQ. CDR3 nucleotides: TGTGCCAGCAGCAACTCCGGGGGAACGTATACCGGGGAGCTGTTTTTT. This sequence encodes CASSNSGGTYTGELFF.

This rearrangement joins TRBV5-1 to TRBJ2-1; TRBD2 matches 12 bases. Germline trimming cut 0 bases from V and 6 bases from J; bases unmatched to any gene: 1. This CDR3 contains 15 residues. Germline V CDR1 and CDR2: SGHRS, YFSETQ. Here the CDR3 reads CASSLGTSGINEQFF. The CDR3 DNA sequence: TGCGCCAGCAGCTTGGGGACTAGCGGGATCAATGAGCAGTTCTTC.

V usage is TRBV9 and J usage is TRBJ1-2; D is ambiguous. This CDR3 spans 18 amino acids. CDR1 and CDR2 from the germline V gene are SGDLS and YYNGEE. Deletions cut 3 bases from V and 3 bases from J, with 24 bases between. The CDR3 DNA reads as TGTGCCAGCAGCGACCCGGGATTTTCTCTCTCTGGGGACTATGGCTACACCTTC. This codes for CASSDPGFSLSGDYGYTF.

The table lists this clonotype with a few counts. The CDR3, as DNA: TGTGCCAGCAGCTTAAGGACTAGCAGAAACACCGGGGAGCTGTTTTTT. Its translation: CASSLRTSRNTGELFF. This sequence joins TRBV11-2 and TRBJ2-2; 8 nucleotides match TRBD2. The CDR3 sequence is 16 residues long. V shed 2 bases and J 2 bases; nucleotides not matched to a gene: 4. The germline gives CDR1 SGHAT, CDR2 FQNNGV.

The genes are TRBV14 and TRBJ2-1; perhaps TRBD2 as D (6 bases). Germline V lookup: CDR1 SGHDN, CDR2 FVKESK. This CDR3 region has 14 residues. Trimming removed 4 bases from V and 3 bases from J, with 10 bases in between. The CDR3 reads CASSREVNYNEQFF. In DNA form, the CDR3 reads TGTGCCAGCAGCCGGGAGGTGAACTACAATGAGCAGTTCTTC.

This clonotype turned up a few times. The chain couples TRBV4-2 to TRBJ1-4; D remains ambiguous. CDR1 LGHNA and CDR2 YNFKEQ come from the germline V gene. This CDR3 region has 14 residues. Deletions cut 4 bases from V and 7 bases from J, with 13 bases between. The CDR3 protein is CASSPDVGREKLFF. The CDR3 coding sequence is TGTGCCAGCAGCCCGGACGTTGGGCGTGAAAAACTGTTTTTT.

Ten or more counts support this clonotype. This chain links TRBV7-9 with TRBJ1-1; tentatively, D is TRBD1 (6 bases). In germline, CDR1 is SEHNR, CDR2 FQNEAQ (reference sequence). The CDR3 consists of 14 residues. V lost 4 bases to trimming and J lost 6 bases, with 15 bases between them. CDR3 region: CASSSPQGFPEAFF. The CDR3 region has the DNA TGTGCCAGCAGCTCTCCACAGGGTTTCCCTGAAGCTTTCTTT.